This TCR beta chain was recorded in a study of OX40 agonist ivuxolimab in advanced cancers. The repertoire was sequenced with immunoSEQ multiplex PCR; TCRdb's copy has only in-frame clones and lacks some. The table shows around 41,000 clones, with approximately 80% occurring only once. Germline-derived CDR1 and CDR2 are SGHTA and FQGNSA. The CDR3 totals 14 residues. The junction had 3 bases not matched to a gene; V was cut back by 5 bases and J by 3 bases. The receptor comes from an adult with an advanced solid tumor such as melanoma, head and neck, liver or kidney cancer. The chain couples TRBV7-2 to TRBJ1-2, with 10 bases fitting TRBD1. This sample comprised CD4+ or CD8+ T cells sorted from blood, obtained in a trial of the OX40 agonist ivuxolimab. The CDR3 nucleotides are TGTGCCAGCAGCGTCGGACAGGGGGACTATGGCTACACCTTC. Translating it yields CASSVGQGDYGYTF.